Each of the 30 T cell receptor beta chains below was sequenced from the same sample in a study of shared clonotypes between healthy human individuals. Here immunoSEQ multiplex PCR was the method, and the copy in TCRdb shows in-frame clones only, minus some. The sample lists millions of clones, 85% to 95% occurring once. What was sequenced was naive CD4+ T cells from PBMCs. Subset reported: CD45RA+ positively selected. These receptors were collected from a man in his late teens or twenties in good health. Some clones in this sample may be carry-over from other donors' samples.

DNA for the CDR3: TGTGCCGTTCAGGGAGCTGGCAATCAGCCCCAGCATTTT. Protein product: CAVQGAGNQPQHF. The chain joins TRBV6-6 to TRBJ1-5; tentative D call: TRBD1 (5 bases). CDR1 is MNHNY and CDR2 is SVGAGI in the germline V gene (reference sequence). CDR3 length: 13 residues. V shed 11 bases and J shed 2 bases, with 13 bases lying between them.

V usage is TRBV29-1 and J usage is TRBJ1-5; the match to TRBD1 covers 8 bases. This CDR3 region has 13 residues. V dropped 4 bases and J dropped 6; count of bases not matched to a gene: 5. The germline CDR1 and CDR2 sequences are SQVTM and ANQGSEA. The CDR3 DNA sequence: TGCAGCGTTGGCGCAGGGGGCGGTCAGCCCCAGCATTTT. As protein: CSVGAGGGQPQHF.

The V and J genes are TRBV11-1 and TRBJ2-5; D possibly corresponds to TRBD2 (5 bases). Deletions cut 5 bases from V and 5 bases from J, with 21 bases between. There are 16 residues in the CDR3. Germline CDR1 SGHAT, CDR2 FQDESV (reference sequence). Here the CDR3 reads CASSAGSKGAKETQYF. The CDR3 region has the DNA TGTGCCAGCAGCGCCGGTTCAAAGGGAGCGAAGGAGACCCAGTACTTC.

V usage is TRBV7-6 and J usage is TRBJ2-1, with a weak D call TRBD2 (5 bases). From germline, CDR1 is SGHVS and CDR2 FNYEAQ. The ends were cut back, 5 bases at V and 4 bases at J, with 18 bases in the middle. The CDR3 totals 16 residues. The CDR3 spells CASSPRTRRLYNEQFF. DNA for the CDR3: TGTGCCAGCAGCCCTCGAACTAGGCGGCTTTACAATGAGCAGTTCTTC.

The chain carries TRBV29-1 and TRBJ2-7; 10 bases fit TRBD1. The CDR3 has 13 residues. V shed 8 bases, J shed 9 bases, and the junction held 13 bases outside the gene matches. The V gene's germline CDR1 is SQVTM and CDR2 ANQGSEA. The CDR3 DNA reads as TGCAGCATCATAGACAGGGGGCACGTGGGGCAGTACTTC. Translation: CSIIDRGHVGQYF.

J is TRBJ2-7 and V is TRBV5-6, with 11 positions matching TRBD2. The CDR3 is 17 residues long. Germline assignment: CDR1 SGHDT and CDR2 YYEEEE. The V and J ends lost 0 bases and 0 bases, in that order; junction bases with no gene match: 5. CDR3 coding DNA: TGTGCCAGCAGCTTGGTGACTAGCGGGACGAGCTCCTACGAGCAGTACTTC. This sequence encodes CASSLVTSGTSSYEQYF. Drawing the rest from reference TRBV5-6 and TRBJ2-7, the complete variable domain is DAGVTQSPTHLIKTRGQQVTLRCSPKSGHDTVSWYQQALGQGPQFIFQYYEEEERQRGNFPDRFSGHQFPNYSSELNVNALLLGDSALYLCASSLVTSGTSSYEQYFGPGTRLTVT.

The rearrangement joins TRBV9 to TRBJ2-3; TRBD2 matches at 7 bases. With V trimmed by 0 bases and J by 2 bases, 6 bases remained unmatched. Germline CDR1 is SGDLS and CDR2 is YYNGEE. The CDR3 is made up of 16 amino acids. The DNA of the CDR3 is TGTGCCAGCAGCGTAGCTGCGGGGGTCCCCACAGATACGCAGTATTTT. Protein product: CASSVAAGVPTDTQYF.

V usage is TRBV14 and J usage is TRBJ2-1; TRBD2 might be the D (5 bases). This CDR3 contains 16 residues. The ends were cut back, 4 bases at V and 9 bases at J, with 22 bases in the middle. Germline V lookup: CDR1 SGHDN, CDR2 FVKESK. The CDR3 sequence: CASSPGFSVFESEQFF. The DNA of the CDR3 is TGTGCCAGCAGCCCGGGATTTAGCGTCTTTGAGAGTGAGCAGTTCTTC.

This clone is a singleton in its sample. V usage is TRBV7-2 and J usage is TRBJ2-7; D is undetermined. Germline V CDR1 and CDR2: SGHTA, FQGNSA. V gave up 5 bases and J gave up 5 bases, with 10 bases separating them. The CDR3 length is 12 residues. As DNA, the CDR3 is TGTGCCAGCAGCCCCGGTAGGGACGAGCAGTACTTC. The encoded protein is CASSPGRDEQYF. Filled out from reference TRBV7-2 and TRBJ2-7, the complete variable domain reads GAGVSQSPSNKVTEKGKDVELRCDPISGHTALYWYRQSLGQGLEFLIYFQGNSAPDKSGLPSDRFSAERTGGSVSTLTIQRTQQEDSAVYLCASSPGRDEQYFGPGTRLTVT.

The chain links TRBV15 to TRBJ2-5; D remains ambiguous. Germline lookup yields CDR1 LNHNV and CDR2 YYDKDF (reference sequence). The CDR3 loop spans 15 amino acids. V lost 0 bases, J lost 2 bases, and 10 bases lay in between. Here the CDR3 DNA reads TGTGCCACCAGCAGAGATAAACAGATTCAAGAGACCCAGTACTTC. Translating it yields CATSRDKQIQETQYF.

This clone was seen a single time. V and J are TRBV28 and TRBJ1-1, with TRBD1 as a possible D gene (5 bases). This CDR3 spans 15 amino acids. CDR1 and CDR2 from the germline V gene are MDHEN and SYDVKM. Deletions cut 3 bases from V and 1 base from J, with 12 bases between. CDR3 region: CASSFWTGENTEAFF. In DNA, the CDR3 is TGTGCCAGCAGTTTTTGGACGGGGGAGAACACTGAAGCTTTCTTT.

The rearrangement uses TRBV19 and TRBJ1-1, with 8 bases that match TRBD1. Trimming took 2 bases from V and 4 from J; bases not matched to a gene: 3. The CDR3 has 14 residues. Germline V gene sequence: CDR1 LNHDA, CDR2 SQIVND (reference sequence). This chain's CDR3 is CASSITGGSTEAFF. The DNA for the CDR3 is TGTGCCAGTAGTATAACAGGGGGATCCACTGAAGCTTTCTTT.

The CDR3 sequence is CASGLPGQGAYEQYF. The CDR3 region has the DNA TGTGCCAGCGGGTTACCGGGACAGGGGGCCTACGAGCAGTACTTC. The V call is TRBV7-2, the J call TRBJ2-7; 11 bases align to TRBD1. CDR1 and CDR2 (germline): SGHTA, FQGNSA. V was clipped by 8 bases and J by 2 bases; unmatched bases: 8. This CDR3 contains 15 residues.

This chain links TRBV7-3 with TRBJ2-1; 9 bases line up with TRBD1. Trimming cost V 5 bases and J 3 bases; bases outside gene matches: 5. Per germline, CDR1 SGHTA and CDR2 FQGTGA. The CDR3 has 15 residues. The CDR3 DNA reads TGTGCCAGCAGCGCGCGGGACAGGGTCTACAATGAGCAGTTCTTC. Amino acids: CASSARDRVYNEQFF.

The V gene is TRBV7-6, the J gene TRBJ1-5; D might be TRBD1 (5 bases). The V end was cut by 5 bases, the J end by 3 bases, with 20 bases between. CDR3 length: 17 residues. Germline values: CDR1 SGHVS, CDR2 FNYEAQ. The chain's CDR3 is CASSPLRGEGTNQPQHF. In DNA form, the CDR3 reads TGTGCCAGCAGCCCACTTAGGGGTGAGGGGACCAATCAGCCCCAGCATTTT. The full variable domain, rest sourced from reference TRBV7-6 and TRBJ1-5, is GAGVSQSPRYKVTKRGQDVALRCDPISGHVSLYWYRQALGQGPEFLTYFNYEAQQDKSGLPNDRFSAERPEGSISTLTIQRTEQRDSAMYRCASSPLRGEGTNQPQHFGDGTRLSIL.

The chain joins TRBV9 to TRBJ1-2; perhaps TRBD1 as D (6 bases). V dropped 4 bases and J dropped 0 bases, with 10 bases sitting between them. Germline assignment: CDR1 SGDLS and CDR2 YYNGEE. This CDR3 has 14 residues. CDR3 DNA: TGTGCCAGCAGCCCGACAGGTGCTAACTATGGCTACACCTTC. Translation: CASSPTGANYGYTF.

The V and J genes are TRBV5-1 and TRBJ2-1; 7 bases match TRBD1. The V and J ends lost 4 bases and 3 bases, in that order; junction bases with no gene match: 4. The CDR3 is 14 amino acids. In germline, CDR1 is SGHRS, CDR2 YFSETQ. The CDR3 loop reads CASSDDRVYNEQFF. The CDR3 DNA reads TGCGCCAGCAGCGACGACAGGGTCTACAATGAGCAGTTCTTC.

The V gene is TRBV29-1, the J gene TRBJ2-1; TRBD1 matches 9 bases. V trimming: 4 bases; J trimming: 2 bases; junction bases outside the gene matches: 9. CDR1 is SQVTM, CDR2 ANQGSEA, per germline. There are 16 residues in the CDR3. The CDR3 DNA reads as TGCAGCGTTGTGACTTCCGGGACAGGGACCTACAATGAGCAGTTCTTC. The encoded protein is CSVVTSGTGTYNEQFF.

DNA of the CDR3: TGTGCCAGCAGTTACACCCGGACAGATACGCAGTATTTT. This encodes CASSYTRTDTQYF. This sequence joins TRBV6-5 and TRBJ2-3; no firm D call. The V gene lost 2 bases and the J gene lost 3 bases, with 6 bases spanning the gap. Germline assignment: CDR1 MNHEY and CDR2 SVGAGI. This CDR3 has 13 amino acids.

The chain is built from TRBV28 and TRBJ2-1; 7 nucleotides line up with TRBD1. The V gene's germline CDR1 is MDHEN and CDR2 SYDVKM. This CDR3 is built from 14 residues. V dropped 9 bases and J dropped 2; count of bases not matched to a gene: 7. CDR3 in amino acids: CASLTGATYNEQFF. CDR3 sequence (DNA): TGTGCCAGTTTAACAGGGGCGACCTACAATGAGCAGTTCTTC.

The genes are TRBV7-2 and TRBJ2-7; 12 nucleotides match TRBD2. There are 16 residues in the CDR3. The V gene end was trimmed by 3 bases and the J gene end by 2 bases; junction bases not matched to a gene: 5. The germline V gene encodes CDR1 SGHTA and CDR2 FQGNSA. The CDR3 protein is CASSLAGTSGPYEQYF. In DNA, the CDR3 is TGTGCCAGCAGCTTGGCCGGGACTAGCGGGCCCTACGAGCAGTACTTC. Together with reference TRBV7-2 and TRBJ2-7, the CDR3 gives the full variable domain: GAGVSQSPSNKVTEKGKDVELRCDPISGHTALYWYRQSLGQGLEFLIYFQGNSAPDKSGLPSDRFSAERTGGSVSTLTIQRTQQEDSAVYLCASSLAGTSGPYEQYFGPGTRLTVT.

J is TRBJ2-7 and V is TRBV11-2; perhaps TRBD2 as D (6 bases). The CDR3 is 16 amino acids. Trimming took 1 base from V and 2 from J, leaving 15 bases between them. CDR1 and CDR2 from the germline V gene are SGHAT and FQNNGV. As DNA, the CDR3 is TGTGCCAGCAGCTTAGCCAACGGAATAGCGGCCTACGAGCAGTACTTC. This codes for CASSLANGIAAYEQYF. Using reference TRBV11-2 and TRBJ2-7 for the parts outside the CDR3, the full variable domain is EAGVAQSPRYKIIEKRQSVAFWCNPISGHATLYWYQQILGQGPKLLIQFQNNGVVDDSQLPKDRFSAERLKGVDSTLKIQPAKLEDSAVYLCASSLANGIAAYEQYFGPGTRLTVT.

The genes are TRBV6-1 and TRBJ2-7; D remains ambiguous. Germline values: CDR1 MNHNS, CDR2 SASEGT. CDR3 length: 17 residues. The V and J ends lost 1 base and 2 bases respectively, with 18 bases between them. CDR3 loop: CASSEGAYVAPPYEQYF. The CDR3 DNA sequence: TGTGCCAGCAGTGAAGGAGCGTATGTAGCACCCCCCTACGAGCAGTACTTC.

The V gene is TRBV4-1, the J gene TRBJ2-5, with D unclear. Germline V gene lookup returns CDR1 MGHRA and CDR2 YSYEKL. The V end lost 0 bases, the J end lost 7 bases, and 15 bases lay between the germline ends. This CDR3 spans 15 amino acids. Here the CDR3 DNA reads TGCGCCAGCAGCCAAGATCTTTCGGGCCTGCGGACCCAGTACTTC. It encodes CASSQDLSGLRTQYF.

The V gene is TRBV10-1, the J gene TRBJ2-7; TRBD1 matches 9 bases. V lost 5 bases to trimming and J lost 1 base; unmatched junction nucleotides: 6. Per germline, CDR1 WNHNN and CDR2 SYGVQD (reference sequence). The CDR3 runs to 15 residues. CDR3 protein: CASSRTGATSYEQYF. The CDR3, as DNA: TGCGCCAGCAGTCGGACAGGGGCGACGTCCTACGAGCAGTACTTC.

The V call is TRBV4-2, the J call TRBJ2-5; tentatively, D is TRBD1 (5 bases). CDR1 and CDR2 (germline): LGHNA, YNFKEQ. The length of the CDR3 is 17 residues. Trimming left V 3 bases short and J 3 bases short, with 20 bases between. Here the CDR3 reads CASSQGTSRDPEETQYF. In DNA, the CDR3 is TGTGCCAGCAGCCAGGGAACAAGCAGGGATCCCGAAGAGACCCAGTACTTC.

The chain has TRBV5-1 and TRBJ1-1; no firm D call. The CDR3 covers 14 residues. V lost 3 bases and J 5 bases, leaving 14 bases between the germline ends. Looked up from germline, CDR1 is SGHRS and CDR2 is YFSETQ. Written as DNA, the CDR3 is TGCGCCAGCAGCTCTACGAGGGATAGGACTGAAGCTTTCTTT. The encoded protein is CASSSTRDRTEAFF.

The chain carries TRBV2 and TRBJ2-7; 11 bases map to TRBD1. Germline loops: CDR1 SNHLY, CDR2 FYNNEI. This CDR3 spans 17 amino acids. The V gene end was trimmed by 2 bases and the J gene end by 4 bases; junction bases not matched to a gene: 10. Written as DNA, the CDR3 is TGTGCCAGCAGTGAATTCTTTTTGAGGGACAGGGGGTACGAGCAGTACTTC. As protein: CASSEFFLRDRGYEQYF.

The J gene is TRBJ2-1, the V gene TRBV7-9; D ambiguous. CDR3 length: 14 amino acids. V lost 1 base, J lost 7 bases, and 11 bases lay in between. Germline CDR1 and CDR2: SEHNR and FQNEAQ (reference sequence). This CDR3 is CASSLGVSTNEQFF. The CDR3 DNA sequence: TGTGCCAGCAGCTTAGGAGTGTCGACAAATGAGCAGTTCTTC.

This chain uses TRBV11-1 with TRBJ2-3, with no clear D. The ends were cut back, 1 base at V and 1 base at J, with 3 bases in the middle. Per the germline V gene, CDR1 is SGHAT and CDR2 is FQDESV (reference sequence). The CDR3 runs to 13 residues. The CDR3 here is CASSLGRTDTQYF. CDR3 coding DNA: TGTGCCAGCAGCTTAGGACGCACAGATACGCAGTATTTT.